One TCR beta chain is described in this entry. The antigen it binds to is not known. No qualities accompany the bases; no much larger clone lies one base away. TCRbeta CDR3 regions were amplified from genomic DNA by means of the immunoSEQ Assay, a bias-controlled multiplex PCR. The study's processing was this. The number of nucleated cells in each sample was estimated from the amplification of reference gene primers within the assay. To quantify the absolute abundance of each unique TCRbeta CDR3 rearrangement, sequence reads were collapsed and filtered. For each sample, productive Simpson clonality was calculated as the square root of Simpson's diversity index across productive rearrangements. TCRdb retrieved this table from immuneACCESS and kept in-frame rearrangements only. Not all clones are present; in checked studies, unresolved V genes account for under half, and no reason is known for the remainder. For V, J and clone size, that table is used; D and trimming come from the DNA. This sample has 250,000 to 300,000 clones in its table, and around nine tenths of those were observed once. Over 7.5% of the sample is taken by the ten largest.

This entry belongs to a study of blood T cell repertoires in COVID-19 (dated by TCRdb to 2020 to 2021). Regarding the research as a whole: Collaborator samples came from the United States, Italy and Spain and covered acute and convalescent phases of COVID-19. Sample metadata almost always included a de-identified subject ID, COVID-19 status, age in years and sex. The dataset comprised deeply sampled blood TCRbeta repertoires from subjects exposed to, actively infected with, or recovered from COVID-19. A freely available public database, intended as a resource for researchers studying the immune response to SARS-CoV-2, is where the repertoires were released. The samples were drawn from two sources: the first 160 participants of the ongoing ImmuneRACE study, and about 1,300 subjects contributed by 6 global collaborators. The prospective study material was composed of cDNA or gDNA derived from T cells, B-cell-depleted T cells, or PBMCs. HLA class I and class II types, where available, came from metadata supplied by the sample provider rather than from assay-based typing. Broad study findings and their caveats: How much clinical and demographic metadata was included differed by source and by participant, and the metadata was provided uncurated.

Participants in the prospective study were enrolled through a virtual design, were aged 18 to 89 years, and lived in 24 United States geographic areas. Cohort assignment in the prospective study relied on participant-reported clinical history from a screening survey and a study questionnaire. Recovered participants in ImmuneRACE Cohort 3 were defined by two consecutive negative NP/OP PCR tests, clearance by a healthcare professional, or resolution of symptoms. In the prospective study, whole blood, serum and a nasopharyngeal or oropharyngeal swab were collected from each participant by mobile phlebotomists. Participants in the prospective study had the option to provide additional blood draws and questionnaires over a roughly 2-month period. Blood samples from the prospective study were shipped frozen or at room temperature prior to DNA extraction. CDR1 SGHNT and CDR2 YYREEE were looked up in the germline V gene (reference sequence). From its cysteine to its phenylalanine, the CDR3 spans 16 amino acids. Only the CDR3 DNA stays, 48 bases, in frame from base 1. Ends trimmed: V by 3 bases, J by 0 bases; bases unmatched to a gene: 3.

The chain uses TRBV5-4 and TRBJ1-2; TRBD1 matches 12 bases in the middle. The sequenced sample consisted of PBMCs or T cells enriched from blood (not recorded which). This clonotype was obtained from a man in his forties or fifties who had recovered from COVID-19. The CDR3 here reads CASSWDRGRSNYGYTF. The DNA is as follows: TGTGCCAGCAGCTGGGACAGGGGGCGGTCTAACTATGGCTACACCTTC.